Listed below are T cell receptor beta chains from one sample, sequenced in a study of T cell responses to AZD1222 COVID-19 vaccine. Produced via immunoSEQ multiplex PCR; TCRdb's table is partial and in-frame only. The sample has around 140,000 clones; about 92% are singletons. The source material was peripheral blood, sampled after recovery from COVID-19. The receptors originated from an adult who had recovered from COVID-19. Both conserved end residues are part of each CDR3. Fields, in order: J gene, V gene, D gene, clone size, CDR3 DNA, CDR3 protein. The D gene is left open where the match is weak. Clone size is given for some rows only: seen once, a few or many times, or a class if the clone is expanded.

j_call: TRBJ2-2
v_call: TRBV7-9
d_call: .
clone_size: .
cdr3_nt: TGTGCCAGCAGCCAAAACGCAGTAGACGGGGAGCTGTTTTTT
cdr3_aa: CASSQNAVDGELFF

j_call: TRBJ2-1
v_call: TRBV5-1
d_call: .
clone_size: .
cdr3_nt: TGCGCCAGCAGCAGGCAGGTGGACAATGAGCAGTTCTTC
cdr3_aa: CASSRQVDNEQFF

j_call: TRBJ1-5
v_call: TRBV10-3
d_call: TRBD1
clone_size: .
cdr3_nt: TGTGCCATCCGAGGGGACAGGGATCAGCCCCAGCATTTT
cdr3_aa: CAIRGDRDQPQHF

j_call: TRBJ2-2
v_call: TRBV6-1
d_call: .
clone_size: .
cdr3_nt: TGTGCCAGCAGTGAAACACCCGGGGGAGCGGTGAACACCGGGGAGCTGTTTTTT
cdr3_aa: CASSETPGGAVNTGELFF

j_call: TRBJ2-7
v_call: TRBV5-1
d_call: .
clone_size: once
cdr3_nt: TGCGCCAGCAGCTCCCTCGAGGGAAGACCCTACGAGCAGTACTTC
cdr3_aa: CASSSLEGRPYEQYF

j_call: TRBJ1-1
v_call: TRBV2
d_call: .
clone_size: .
cdr3_nt: TGTGCCAGCAGTCGTACGGTTGGGACTGAAGCTTTCTTT
cdr3_aa: CASSRTVGTEAFF

j_call: TRBJ2-7
v_call: TRBV20-1
d_call: .
clone_size: .
cdr3_nt: TGCAGTGCTCCAATGGGGTACGAGCAGTACTTC
cdr3_aa: CSAPMGYEQYF

j_call: TRBJ2-7
v_call: TRBV2
d_call: .
clone_size: .
cdr3_nt: TGTGCCAGCACCAGGACGGGCTCCTACGAGCAGTACTTC
cdr3_aa: CASTRTGSYEQYF

j_call: TRBJ2-2
v_call: TRBV10-1
d_call: TRBD2
clone_size: .
cdr3_nt: TGCGCCAGCAGTGCCGCTAGCGGGAGGGGGCCGAACACCGGGGAGCTGTTTTTT
cdr3_aa: CASSAASGRGPNTGELFF

j_call: TRBJ2-1
v_call: TRBV18
d_call: TRBD1
clone_size: .
cdr3_nt: TGTGCCAGCTCACCACCTGGACAGGATTTAGAGCAGTTCTTC
cdr3_aa: CASSPPGQDLEQFF